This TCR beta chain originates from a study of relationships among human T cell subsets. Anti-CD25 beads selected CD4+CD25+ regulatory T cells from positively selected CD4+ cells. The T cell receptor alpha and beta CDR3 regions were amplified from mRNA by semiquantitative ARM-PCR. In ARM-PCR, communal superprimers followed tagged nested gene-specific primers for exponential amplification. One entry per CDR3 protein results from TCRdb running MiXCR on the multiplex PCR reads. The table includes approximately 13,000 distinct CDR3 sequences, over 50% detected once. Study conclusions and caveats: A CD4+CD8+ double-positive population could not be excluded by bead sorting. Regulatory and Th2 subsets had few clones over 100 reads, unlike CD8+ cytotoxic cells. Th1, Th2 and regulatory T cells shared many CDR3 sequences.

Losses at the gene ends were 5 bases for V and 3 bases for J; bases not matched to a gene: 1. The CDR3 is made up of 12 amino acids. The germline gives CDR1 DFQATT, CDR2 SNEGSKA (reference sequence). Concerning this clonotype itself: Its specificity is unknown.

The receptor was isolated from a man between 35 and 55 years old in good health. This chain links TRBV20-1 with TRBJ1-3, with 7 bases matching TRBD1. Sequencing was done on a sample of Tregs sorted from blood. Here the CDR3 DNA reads TGCAGTGCTGGGACAGTTGGAAACACCATATATTTT. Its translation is CSAGTVGNTIYF.